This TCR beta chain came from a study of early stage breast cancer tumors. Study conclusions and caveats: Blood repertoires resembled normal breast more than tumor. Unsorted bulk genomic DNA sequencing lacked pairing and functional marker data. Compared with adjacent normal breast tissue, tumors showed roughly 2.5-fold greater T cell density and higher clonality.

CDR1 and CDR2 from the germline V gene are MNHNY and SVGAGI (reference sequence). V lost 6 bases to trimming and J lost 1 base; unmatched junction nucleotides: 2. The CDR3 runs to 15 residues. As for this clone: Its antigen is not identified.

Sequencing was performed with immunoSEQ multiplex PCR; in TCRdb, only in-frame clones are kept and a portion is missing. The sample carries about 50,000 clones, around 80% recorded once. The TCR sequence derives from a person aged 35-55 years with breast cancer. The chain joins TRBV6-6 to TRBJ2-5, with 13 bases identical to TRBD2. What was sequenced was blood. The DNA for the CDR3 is TGTGCCAGCAGAACTAGCGGGAGGGCCCAAGAGACCCAGTACTTC. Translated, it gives CASRTSGRAQETQYF.